The clone carrying this T cell receptor (beta chain) was seen a few times. Its antigen is not identified. V was clipped by 4 bases and J by 2 bases, with 4 bases between them. CDR1 and CDR2 (germline): SGHRS, YFSETQ. The CDR3 totals 13 residues. Sequencing used immunoSEQ multiplex PCR; TCRdb keeps in-frame clones, though not all of them. This table holds 95,000 to 110,000 clones, 70% to 90% found once. This record comes from a study of T cell responses to AZD1222 COVID-19 vaccine. Findings and limits, study-wide: Across spike, vaccine-associated CD4 TCRs were found, dominant at 160-218 and 743-854. White British ancestry dominated among donors, who included more females, and clonal diversity was possibly underestimated.

The rearrangement links TRBV5-1 to TRBJ2-6; D gene uncertain. The TCR comes from an adult who received the AZD1222 COVID-19 vaccine. The source was peripheral blood, collected 28 days after the second AZD1222 dose. The CDR3 sequence is CASSGAGANVLTF. DNA for the CDR3: TGCGCCAGCAGCGGAGCTGGGGCCAACGTCCTGACTTTC.